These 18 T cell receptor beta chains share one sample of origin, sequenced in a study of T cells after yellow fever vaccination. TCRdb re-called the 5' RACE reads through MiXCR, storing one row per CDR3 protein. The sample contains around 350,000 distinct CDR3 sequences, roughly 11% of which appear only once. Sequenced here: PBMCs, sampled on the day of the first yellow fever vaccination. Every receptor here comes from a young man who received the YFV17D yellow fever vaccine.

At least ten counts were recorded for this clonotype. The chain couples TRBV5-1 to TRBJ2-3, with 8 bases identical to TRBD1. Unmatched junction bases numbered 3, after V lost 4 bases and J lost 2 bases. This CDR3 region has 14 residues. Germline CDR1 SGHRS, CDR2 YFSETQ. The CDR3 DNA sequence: TGCGCCAGCAGCCTGACAGGGGTCACAGATACGCAGTATTTT. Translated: CASSLTGVTDTQYF. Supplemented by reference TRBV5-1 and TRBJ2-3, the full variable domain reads KAGVTQTPRYLIKTRGQQVTLSCSPISGHRSVSWYQQTPGQGLQFLFEYFSETQRNKGNFPGRFSGRQFSNSRSEMNVSTLELGDSALYLCASSLTGVTDTQYFGPGTRLTVL.

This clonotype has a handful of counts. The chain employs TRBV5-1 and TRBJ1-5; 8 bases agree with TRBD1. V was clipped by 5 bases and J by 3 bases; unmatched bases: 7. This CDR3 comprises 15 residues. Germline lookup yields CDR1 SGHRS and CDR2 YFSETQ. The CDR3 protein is CASRRGQAINQPQHF. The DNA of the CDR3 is TGCGCCAGCAGGCGGGGACAGGCCATCAATCAGCCCCAGCATTTT.

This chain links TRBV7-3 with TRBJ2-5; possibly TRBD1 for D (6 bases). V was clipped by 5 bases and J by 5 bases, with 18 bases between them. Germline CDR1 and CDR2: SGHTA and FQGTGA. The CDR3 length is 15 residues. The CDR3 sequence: CASSHAAGATETQYF. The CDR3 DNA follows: TGTGCCAGCAGCCATGCCGCAGGGGCGACGGAGACCCAGTACTTC.

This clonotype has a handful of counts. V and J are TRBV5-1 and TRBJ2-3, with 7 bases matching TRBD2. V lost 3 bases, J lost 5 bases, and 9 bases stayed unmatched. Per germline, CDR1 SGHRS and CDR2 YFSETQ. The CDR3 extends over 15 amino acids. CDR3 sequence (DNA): TGCGCCAGCAGCTCAATTAGCGGGCCGGGAGATACGCAGTATTTT. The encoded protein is CASSSISGPGDTQYF.

The CDR3 DNA sequence: TGTGCCAGCAGCTTAGCGGCGGGGGGGTACAATGAGCAGTTCTTC. Translated, it gives CASSLAAGGYNEQFF. V and J are TRBV7-9 and TRBJ2-1; 9 bases match TRBD2. Looked up from germline, CDR1 is SEHNR and CDR2 is FQNEAQ (reference sequence). The CDR3 extends over 15 amino acids. Trimming at V came to 0 bases and at J to 4 bases, leaving 1 base not matched to a gene.

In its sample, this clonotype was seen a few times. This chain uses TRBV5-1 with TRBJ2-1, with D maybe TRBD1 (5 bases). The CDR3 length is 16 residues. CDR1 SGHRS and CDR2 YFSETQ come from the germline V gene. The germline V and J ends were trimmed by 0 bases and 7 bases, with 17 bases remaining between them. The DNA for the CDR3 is TGCGCCAGCAGCTTGGCCGAGGACACCCGTCAGAATGAGCAGTTCTTC. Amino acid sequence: CASSLAEDTRQNEQFF.

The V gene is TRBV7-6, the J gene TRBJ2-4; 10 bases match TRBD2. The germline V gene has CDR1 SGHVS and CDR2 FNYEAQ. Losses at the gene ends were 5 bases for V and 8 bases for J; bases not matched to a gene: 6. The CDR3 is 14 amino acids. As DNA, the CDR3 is TGTGCCAGCAGCCCACGAGCGGGGGGGGACATTCAGTACTTC. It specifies CASSPRAGGDIQYF.

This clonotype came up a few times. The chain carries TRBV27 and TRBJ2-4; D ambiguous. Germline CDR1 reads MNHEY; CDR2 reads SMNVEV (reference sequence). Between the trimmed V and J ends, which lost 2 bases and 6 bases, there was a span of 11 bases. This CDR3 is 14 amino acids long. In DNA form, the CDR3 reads TGTGCCAGCAGTTTAAGTCCCATGGGAAACATTCAGTACTTC. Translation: CASSLSPMGNIQYF.

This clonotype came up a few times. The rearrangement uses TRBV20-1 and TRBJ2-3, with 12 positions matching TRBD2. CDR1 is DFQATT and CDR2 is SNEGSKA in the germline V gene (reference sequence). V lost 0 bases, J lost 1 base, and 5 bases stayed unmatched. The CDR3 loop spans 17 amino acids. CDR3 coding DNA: TGCAGTGCTAGAGACCCTACTAGCGGGGGGCGCACAGATACGCAGTATTTT. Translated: CSARDPTSGGRTDTQYF.

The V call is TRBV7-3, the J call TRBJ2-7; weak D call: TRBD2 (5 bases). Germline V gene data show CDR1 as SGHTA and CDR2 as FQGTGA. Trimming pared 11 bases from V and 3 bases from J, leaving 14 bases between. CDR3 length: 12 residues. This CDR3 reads CAAEKAVYEQYV. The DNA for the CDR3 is TGTGCCGCTGAAAAAGCGGTCTACGAGCAGTACGTC.

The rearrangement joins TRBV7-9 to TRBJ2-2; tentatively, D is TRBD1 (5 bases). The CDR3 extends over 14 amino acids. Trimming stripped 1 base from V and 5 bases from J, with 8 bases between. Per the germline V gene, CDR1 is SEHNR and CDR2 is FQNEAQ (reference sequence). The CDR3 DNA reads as TGTGCCAGCAGCTTAGACCAGGGAACCGGGGAGCTGTTTTTT. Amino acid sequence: CASSLDQGTGELFF.

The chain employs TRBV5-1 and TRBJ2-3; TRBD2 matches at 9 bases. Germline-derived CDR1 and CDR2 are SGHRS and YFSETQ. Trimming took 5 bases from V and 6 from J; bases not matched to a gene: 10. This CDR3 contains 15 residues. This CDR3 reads CASRLVSGGSDTQYF. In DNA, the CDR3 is TGCGCCAGCAGACTGGTGAGCGGGGGGTCTGATACGCAGTATTTT. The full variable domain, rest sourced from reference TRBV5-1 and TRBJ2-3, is KAGVTQTPRYLIKTRGQQVTLSCSPISGHRSVSWYQQTPGQGLQFLFEYFSETQRNKGNFPGRFSGRQFSNSRSEMNVSTLELGDSALYLCASRLVSGGSDTQYFGPGTRLTVL.

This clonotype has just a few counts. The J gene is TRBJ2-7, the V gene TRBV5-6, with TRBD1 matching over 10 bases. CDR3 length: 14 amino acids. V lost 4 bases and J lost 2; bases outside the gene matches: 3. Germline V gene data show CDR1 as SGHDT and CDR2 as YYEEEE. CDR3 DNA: TGTGCCAGCAGCGGGACAGGGGCCGCCTACGAGCAGTACGTC. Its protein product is CASSGTGAAYEQYV.

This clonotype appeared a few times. CDR3 coding DNA: TGCGCCAGCAGAATCGGAGGACTAGCCACAGATACGCAGTATTTT. Protein: CASRIGGLATDTQYF. The J gene is TRBJ2-3, the V gene TRBV10-2; TRBD2 matches 8 bases. From germline, CDR1 is WSHSY and CDR2 SAAADI. The CDR3 extends over 15 amino acids. V lost 6 bases, J lost 2 bases, and 7 bases stayed unmatched.

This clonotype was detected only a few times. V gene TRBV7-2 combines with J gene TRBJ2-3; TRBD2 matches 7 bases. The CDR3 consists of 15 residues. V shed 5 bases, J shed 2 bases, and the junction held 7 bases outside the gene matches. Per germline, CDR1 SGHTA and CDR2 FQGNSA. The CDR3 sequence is CASSPGLQLTDTQYF. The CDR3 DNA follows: TGTGCCAGCAGCCCGGGACTACAACTCACAGATACGCAGTATTTT.

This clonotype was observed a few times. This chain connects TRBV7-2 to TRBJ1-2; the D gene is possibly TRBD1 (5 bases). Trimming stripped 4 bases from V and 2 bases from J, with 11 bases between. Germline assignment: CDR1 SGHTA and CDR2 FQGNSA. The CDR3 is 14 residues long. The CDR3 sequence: CASSSLGVNYGYTF. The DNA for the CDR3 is TGTGCCAGCAGCTCCTTAGGGGTCAACTATGGCTACACCTTC.

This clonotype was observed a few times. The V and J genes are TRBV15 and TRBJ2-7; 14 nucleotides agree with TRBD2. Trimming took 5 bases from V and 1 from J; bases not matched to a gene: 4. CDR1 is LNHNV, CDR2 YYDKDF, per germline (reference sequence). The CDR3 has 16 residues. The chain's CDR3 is CATSGGLAGGSYEQYF. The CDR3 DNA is TGTGCCACCAGCGGAGGACTAGCGGGGGGTTCCTACGAGCAGTACTTC.

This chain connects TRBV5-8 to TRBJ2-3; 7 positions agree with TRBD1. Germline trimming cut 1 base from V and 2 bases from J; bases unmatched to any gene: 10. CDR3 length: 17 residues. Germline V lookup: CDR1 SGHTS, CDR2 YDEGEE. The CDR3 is CASSLPLTGISTDTQYF. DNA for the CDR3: TGTGCCAGCAGCTTGCCACTGACAGGGATTTCCACAGATACGCAGTATTTT.